The 5 T cell receptor beta chains listed next were all sequenced from one sample in a study of blood T cell repertoires in COVID-19. The protocol was immunoSEQ multiplex PCR, while the TCRdb copy is restricted to in-frame clones and leaves out a portion. The sample shows a few hundred thousand clones, around 90% of them seen only once. Sequenced input: peripheral blood. The receptors were sampled from a woman aged 40 to 55 with COVID-19, enrolled during active disease.

This rearrangement joins TRBV6-2 or TRBV6-3 to TRBJ2-7; D may be TRBD1 (6 bases). CDR1 and CDR2 (germline): MNHEY, SVGEGT. The CDR3 covers 14 residues. Trimming cost V 5 bases and J 7 bases, with 18 bases left between them. CDR3 sequence (DNA): TGTGCCAGCAGTCCGGTACAGGGAATGGGGGAGCAGTACTTC. Amino acids: CASSPVQGMGEQYF.

This CDR3 reads CASSLALSRYEQYF. For the CDR3, the DNA is TGTGCCAGCAGCTTAGCGCTGAGTCGCTACGAGCAGTACTTC. The V call is TRBV7-2, the J call TRBJ2-7; no definite D call. The CDR3 is 14 amino acids. Trimming cost V 0 bases and J 3 bases, with 9 bases left between them. Germline V gene lookup returns CDR1 SGHTA and CDR2 FQGNSA.

The rearrangement joins TRBV27 to TRBJ2-1; D unclear. The CDR3 is 13 amino acids. From germline, CDR1 is MNHEY and CDR2 SMNVEV (reference sequence). The germline V and J ends were trimmed by 5 bases and 5 bases, with 10 bases remaining between them. In DNA form, the CDR3 reads TGTGCCAGCAGTCTAGGTCGGGACAATGAGCAGTTCTTC. Translated: CASSLGRDNEQFF.

This clone appeared once. The chain is built from TRBV28 and TRBJ1-2, with D uncertain. The CDR3 is 12 residues long. CDR1 and CDR2 (germline): MDHEN, SYDVKM. Trimming removed 5 bases at V and 4 bases at J, with 8 bases between. The CDR3: CASSVGSYGYTF. The CDR3 DNA follows: TGTGCCAGCAGTGTGGGGAGCTATGGCTACACCTTC.

V and J are TRBV6-2 or TRBV6-3 and TRBJ2-5; D not resolved. This CDR3 is built from 12 residues. Per the germline V gene, CDR1 is MNHEY and CDR2 is SVGEGT. The V end lost 2 bases, the J end lost 5 bases, and 6 bases lay between the germline ends. The CDR3 protein is CASSYVRETQYF. CDR3 coding DNA: TGTGCCAGCAGTTACGTTCGGGAGACCCAGTACTTC.